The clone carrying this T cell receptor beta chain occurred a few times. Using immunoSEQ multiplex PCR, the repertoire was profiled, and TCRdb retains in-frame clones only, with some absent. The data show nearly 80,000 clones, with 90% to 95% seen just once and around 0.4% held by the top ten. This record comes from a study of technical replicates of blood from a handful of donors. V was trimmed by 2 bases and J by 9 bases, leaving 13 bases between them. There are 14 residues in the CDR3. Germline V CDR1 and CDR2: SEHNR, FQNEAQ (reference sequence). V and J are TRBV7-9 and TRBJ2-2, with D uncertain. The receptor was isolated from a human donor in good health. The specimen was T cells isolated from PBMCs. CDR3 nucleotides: TGTGCCAGCAGCTTACATTCAGGATCCCGGGAGCTGTTTTTT. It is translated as CASSLHSGSRELFF.